This TCR beta chain emerged from a study of tumor-infiltrating lymphocytes in primary liver carcinoma. From approximately 450 ng total RNA, TCR beta cDNA was generated with a primer in the constant region. Generation of the TCR beta libraries relied on three nested multiplex PCR rounds using slightly modified ARM-PCR. Forward primers for TRBV1-TRBV30 and a C-beta reverse primer served the first two PCR rounds, at about 11 cycles each. TCRdb redid the calling of the multiplex PCR reads with MiXCR, one entry per CDR3 protein. The sample consists of about 130,000 distinct CDR3 sequences, 64% of them appearing once. Investigators took RNA and DNA out together from roughly 21-30 mg of unsorted bulk tissue. In regard to this clonotype: One end of the junction varies from germline; a read error may be responsible.

Germline CDR1 LGHNA, CDR2 YNFKEQ. This CDR3 comprises 14 residues. This clonotype was obtained from a woman aged 60-75 years with primary liver carcinoma and hepatitis B virus infection. The V gene is TRBV4-2, the J gene TRBJ2-3; D is possibly TRBD2 (6 bases). Sequencing was carried out using liver tumor tissue from sampling region 3. Specified subset: tumor region T3, left-lateral pole. Here the CDR3 DNA reads TGTGCCAGAGGCCAAGTTAGCGGCACAAATACGCAGTATTTT. Its translation: CARGQVSGTNTQYF.